The 29 T cell receptor beta chains in this list originate from one sample, sequenced in a study of identical twins. Via MiXCR, TCRdb re-called the 5' RACE reads, giving one row per CDR3 protein. Of 310,000 or so distinct CDR3 sequences detected, over 8.5% appear once; the ten largest clones hold under 7.5%. These records were also assigned to another study, of yellow fever vaccine responses in identical twins.

Material: CD8+ T cells sorted from blood. The receptors shown here come from a woman between 18 and 30 years old in good health.

This clonotype turned up a few times. The chain combines TRBV3-1 with TRBJ1-6, with D maybe TRBD1 (5 bases). The germline V gene has CDR1 LGHDT and CDR2 YNNKEL (reference sequence). The CDR3 consists of 13 residues. Trimming cost V 1 base and J 16 bases, with 14 bases left between them. CDR3: CASSQVGDSVLHF. The CDR3 DNA reads as TGTGCCAGCAGCCAAGTGGGGGACTCAGTTCTCCACTTT.

This clonotype was counted at least ten times. The V and J genes are TRBV27 and TRBJ2-2; D possibly corresponds to TRBD2 (5 bases). V was trimmed by 7 bases and J by 0 bases, leaving 9 bases between them. Germline V gene sequence: CDR1 MNHEY, CDR2 SMNVEV (reference sequence). This CDR3 spans 14 amino acids. The CDR3 loop is CASTGNPNTGELFF. The CDR3 DNA is TGTGCCAGCACCGGGAACCCGAACACCGGGGAGCTGTTTTTT.

This clonotype has just a few counts. The rearrangement uses TRBV6-2 or TRBV6-3 and TRBJ2-2; TRBD2 aligns across 8 bases. Germline V CDR1 and CDR2: MNHEY, SVGEGT. The ends lost 2 bases at V and 7 bases at J; junction bases unmatched: 15. The CDR3 contains 18 residues. The DNA for the CDR3 is TGTGCCAGCAGTTACGATCCTCTATCGGGAGGGCTCGGCGGGGAGCTGTTTTTT. Translating it yields CASSYDPLSGGLGGELFF.

Only a few counts were recorded for this clonotype. The chain links TRBV3-1 to TRBJ2-1; D is possibly TRBD1 or TRBD2 (5 bases each). CDR1 and CDR2 (germline): LGHDT, YNNKEL (reference sequence). Trimming pared 2 bases from V and 4 bases from J, leaving 18 bases between. The CDR3 is 17 amino acids. The CDR3 DNA sequence: TGTGCCAGCAGCCAATTTAAGGGACCCCGGGGATACAATGAGCAGTTCTTC. This translates into CASSQFKGPRGYNEQFF.

CDR3 sequence: CASSYGGRFADEQYF. For the CDR3, the DNA is TGTGCCAGCAGTTATGGGGGGCGATTTGCCGACGAGCAGTACTTC. This chain connects TRBV6-5 to TRBJ2-7; D tentatively reads TRBD1 or TRBD2 (6 bases each). From germline, CDR1 is MNHEY and CDR2 SVGAGI. The ends were cut back, 3 bases at V and 5 bases at J, with 17 bases in the middle. The CDR3 runs 15 residues.

The chain links TRBV20-1 to TRBJ2-7, with D unclear. CDR3 length: 13 residues. Germline V lookup: CDR1 DFQATT, CDR2 SNEGSKA (reference sequence). Trimming removed 6 bases at V and 1 base at J, with 13 bases between. The CDR3 DNA is TGCAGTGCACCCGGTGGGCAATCCTACGAGCAGTACTTC. This gives the protein CSAPGGQSYEQYF.

The gene calls are TRBV6-5 and TRBJ1-1; D unresolved. V was pared by 2 bases and J by 1 base, with 11 bases between. The germline V gene has CDR1 MNHEY and CDR2 SVGAGI. The CDR3 covers 15 residues. The CDR3 here is CASSYGEGRNTEAFF. CDR3 coding DNA: TGTGCCAGCAGTTACGGGGAGGGAAGGAACACTGAAGCTTTCTTT.

This clonotype was seen repeatedly, ten times or more. The chain combines TRBV29-1 with TRBJ2-2; no reliable D call. The germline gives CDR1 SQVTM, CDR2 ANQGSEA. The CDR3 totals 13 residues. The V and J ends lost 7 bases and 1 base respectively, with 10 bases between them. The CDR3 here is CSAATENTGELFF. CDR3 coding DNA: TGCAGCGCCGCTACAGAGAACACCGGGGAGCTGTTTTTT.

This clonotype has at least ten counts. This chain connects TRBV5-1 to TRBJ2-1; 7 bases are shared with TRBD1. Germline V gives CDR1 SGHRS, CDR2 YFSETQ. CDR3 length: 15 amino acids. V dropped 2 bases and J dropped 10; count of bases not matched to a gene: 12. CDR3 in DNA: TGCGCCAGCAGCTTCCCGACAGGGAACGGCTGGGAGCAGTTCTTC. This codes for CASSFPTGNGWEQFF.

This clonotype was recorded many times. In nucleotides, the CDR3 is TGTGCCAGCAGCCAAGCCGGGACAGGGAACACCGGGGAGCTGTTTTTT. This encodes CASSQAGTGNTGELFF. V gene TRBV14 combines with J gene TRBJ2-2; 8 bases match TRBD1. The CDR3 covers 16 residues. V shed 1 base and J 1 base; nucleotides not matched to a gene: 2. CDR1 and CDR2 (germline): SGHDN, FVKESK.

This clonotype was seen repeatedly, ten times or more. The rearrangement joins TRBV7-3 to TRBJ2-5; D uncertain. Trimming pared 2 bases from V and 4 bases from J, leaving 14 bases between. The CDR3 totals 15 residues. In germline, CDR1 is SGHTA, CDR2 FQGTGA. CDR3 sequence (DNA): TGTGCCAGCAGCTTACGTGAGGCAGGCCCAGAGACCCAGTACTTC. It codes for CASSLREAGPETQYF.

The gene calls are TRBV20-1 and TRBJ2-3; no clear D gene. The CDR3 is made up of 11 amino acids. Germline V lookup: CDR1 DFQATT, CDR2 SNEGSKA (reference sequence). Trimming took 3 bases from V and 6 from J, leaving 7 bases between them. DNA for the CDR3: TGCAGTGCTAGCGAAGTGGATACGCAGTATTTT. Translated: CSASEVDTQYF.

This clonotype has ten or more counts. The V gene is TRBV29-1, the J gene TRBJ2-1; TRBD2 aligns across 8 bases. This CDR3 comprises 14 residues. After removal of 7 bases from V and 3 bases from J, the junction contained 8 bases not matched to a gene. Looked up from germline, CDR1 is SQVTM and CDR2 is ANQGSEA. The CDR3 DNA reads TGCAGCGCCCGAACTAGCGGCCACTACAATGAGCAGTTCTTC. Translated, it gives CSARTSGHYNEQFF.

In this sample, this clonotype turned up a few times. V usage is TRBV20-1 and J usage is TRBJ2-7; D gene ambiguous. V was pared by 1 base and J by 5 bases, with 6 bases between. There are 11 residues in the CDR3. Germline CDR1 is DFQATT and CDR2 is SNEGSKA (reference sequence). CDR3 sequence (DNA): TGCAGTGCTAGAGTTGCGAACGAGCAGTACTTC. This sequence encodes CSARVANEQYF.

This clonotype was seen a handful of times. The genes are TRBV7-9 and TRBJ2-7; D possibly matches TRBD1 or TRBD2 (7 bases each). The CDR3 loop spans 14 amino acids. The germline V and J ends were trimmed by 2 bases and 5 bases, with 13 bases remaining between them. CDR1 is SEHNR and CDR2 is FQNEAQ in the germline V gene (reference sequence). CDR3 sequence: CASSLMSGGDEQYF. CDR3 nucleotide sequence: TGTGCCAGCAGCTTAATGTCAGGGGGGGACGAGCAGTACTTC.

J is TRBJ1-3 and V is TRBV12-3 or TRBV12-4, with D unresolved. This CDR3 is 16 amino acids long. V lost 6 bases and J 0 bases, leaving 15 bases between the germline ends. The CDR3, as DNA: TGTGCCAGCAGCCCCTCGCCAGGCCCCTCTGGAAACACCATATATTTT. It translates to CASSPSPGPSGNTIYF.

This clonotype came up once. The chain carries TRBV29-1 and TRBJ2-7; 7 bases align to TRBD1. The V and J ends lost 4 bases and 4 bases, in that order; junction bases with no gene match: 4. CDR1 SQVTM and CDR2 ANQGSEA come from the germline V gene. The CDR3 runs to 12 residues. The CDR3 DNA follows: TGCAGCGTTGTTACAGGGGAGTACGAGCAGTACTTC. Amino acid sequence: CSVVTGEYEQYF.

This clonotype came up a few times. The chain combines TRBV6-5 with TRBJ2-5, with D unresolved. This CDR3 has 13 amino acids. The V and J ends lost 2 bases and 3 bases respectively, with 7 bases between them. Germline assignment: CDR1 MNHEY and CDR2 SVGAGI. The CDR3 is CASSYPRKETQYF. CDR3 DNA sequence: TGTGCCAGCAGTTACCCCAGAAAAGAGACCCAGTACTTC.

In this sample, this clonotype turned up a few times. A read error may produce the germline difference seen at one junction end. This chain links TRBV12-3 or TRBV12-4 with TRBJ2-5; 8 positions agree with TRBD2. The CDR3 loop spans 16 amino acids. The CDR3: CASSLVVGTGGAQVNF. The DNA of the CDR3 is TGTGCCAGCAGTTTAGTGGTCGGAACGGGGGGGGCCCAGGTTAACTTC.

The gene calls are TRBV7-9 and TRBJ2-5; maybe TRBD1 (5 bases). The CDR3 totals 17 residues. V was cut by 2 bases and J by 0 bases, with 16 bases left in between. Germline assignment: CDR1 SEHNR and CDR2 FQNEAQ (reference sequence). CDR3 nucleotide sequence: TGTGCCAGCAGCTTATATCAGGGTGTGGTATACCAAGAGACCCAGTACTTC. The encoded protein is CASSLYQGVVYQETQYF.

This clonotype was observed many times. The chain has TRBV19 and TRBJ2-1; D ambiguous. The V gene lost 6 bases and the J gene lost 5 bases, with 5 bases spanning the gap. Germline V lookup: CDR1 LNHDA, CDR2 SQIVND (reference sequence). The CDR3 has 11 amino acids. The chain's CDR3 is CASRTDNEQFF. DNA for the CDR3: TGTGCCAGTAGAACCGACAATGAGCAGTTCTTC.

This clonotype was observed many times. The chain uses TRBV7-8 and TRBJ2-4, with D possibly being TRBD2 (5 bases). V lost 1 base and J lost 1, with 8 bases in between. The CDR3 spans 15 residues. Germline CDR1 and CDR2: SGHVS and FQNEAQ. The CDR3, as DNA: TGTGCCAGCAGCTTAGAGCGCGGGGCCAAAAACATTCAGTACTTC. Amino acid sequence: CASSLERGAKNIQYF. The full variable domain, completed using reference TRBV7-8 and TRBJ2-4, is GAGVSQSPRYKVAKRGQDVALRCDPISGHVSLFWYQQALGQGPEFLTYFQNEAQLDKSGLPSDRFFAERPEGSVSTLKIQRTQQEDSAVYLCASSLERGAKNIQYFGAGTRLSVL.

This chain links TRBV15 with TRBJ1-5; no definite D call. V lost 1 base, J lost 2 bases, and 9 bases lay in between. This CDR3 is built from 15 residues. CDR1 and CDR2 from the germline V gene are LNHNV and YYDKDF (reference sequence). The chain's CDR3 is CATSRGVMGNQPQHF. CDR3 DNA: TGTGCCACCAGCAGAGGCGTCATGGGCAATCAGCCCCAGCATTTT. The entire variable domain, with the rest obtained from reference TRBV15 and TRBJ1-5, is as follows: DAMVIQNPRYQVTQFGKPVTLSCSQTLNHNVMYWYQQKSSQAPKLLFHYYDKDFNNEADTPDNFQSRRPNTSFCFLDIRSPGLGDTAMYLCATSRGVMGNQPQHFGDGTRLSIL.

The chain couples TRBV5-6 to TRBJ2-7; either TRBD1 or TRBD2 may fit D (5 bases each). This CDR3 has 15 amino acids. Trimming took off 4 bases at V and 3 bases at J, with 17 bases between the two ends. CDR1 and CDR2 (germline): SGHDT, YYEEEE. CDR3 loop: CASSHGTNPGYEQYF. As DNA, the CDR3 is TGTGCCAGCAGCCACGGGACCAACCCTGGCTACGAGCAGTACTTC.

This clonotype was recorded many times. This chain uses TRBV20-1 with TRBJ2-7, with a weak D call TRBD2 (5 bases). Germline V gene data show CDR1 as DFQATT and CDR2 as SNEGSKA (reference sequence). V shed 1 base and J shed 7 bases, with 11 bases lying between them. The CDR3 consists of 12 residues. CDR3 region: CSARGRGEEQYF. CDR3 coding DNA: TGCAGTGCTAGAGGTCGGGGAGAGGAGCAGTACTTC.

In DNA, the CDR3 is TGCGCCAGCAGCCAGGCTGCTAGCGGGCCCTCCTACGAGCAGTACTTC. Translation: CASSQAASGPSYEQYF. J is TRBJ2-7 and V is TRBV4-1; 8 bases map to TRBD2. V dropped 3 bases and J dropped 0; count of bases not matched to a gene: 7. CDR1 MGHRA and CDR2 YSYEKL come from the germline V gene. The CDR3 is 16 residues long.

This clonotype was counted a few times. This chain uses TRBV6-2 or TRBV6-3 with TRBJ2-5; 9 bases fit TRBD2. V was clipped by 4 bases and J by 2 bases; unmatched bases: 20. There are 20 residues in the CDR3. Germline loops: CDR1 MNHEY, CDR2 SVGEGT. DNA of the CDR3: TGTGCCAGCAGTTCCTTACGACAGGGAAGACTAGCGGCCCGTCAAGAGACCCAGTACTTC. This translates into CASSSLRQGRLAARQETQYF.

This clonotype was seen only a few times. V gene TRBV9 combines with J gene TRBJ2-4; a possible D gene is TRBD2 (5 bases). V was cut by 3 bases and J by 3 bases, with 10 bases left in between. CDR1 and CDR2 (germline): SGDLS, YYNGEE. The length of the CDR3 is 14 residues. CDR3 nucleotides: TGTGCCAGCAGCGCGGGATGGGGCAAAAACATTCAGTACTTC. Its protein is CASSAGWGKNIQYF.

This clonotype was counted many times. This chain uses TRBV4-2 with TRBJ2-7; 7 positions match TRBD1. V was pared by 2 bases and J by 4 bases, with 14 bases of the junction left unmatched. The CDR3 is 17 residues long. Germline lookup yields CDR1 LGHNA and CDR2 YNFKEQ. The CDR3 DNA follows: TGTGCCAGCAGCCAACTGGGGACAGACCAGTTCTCTTACGAGCAGTACTTC. Its protein is CASSQLGTDQFSYEQYF.